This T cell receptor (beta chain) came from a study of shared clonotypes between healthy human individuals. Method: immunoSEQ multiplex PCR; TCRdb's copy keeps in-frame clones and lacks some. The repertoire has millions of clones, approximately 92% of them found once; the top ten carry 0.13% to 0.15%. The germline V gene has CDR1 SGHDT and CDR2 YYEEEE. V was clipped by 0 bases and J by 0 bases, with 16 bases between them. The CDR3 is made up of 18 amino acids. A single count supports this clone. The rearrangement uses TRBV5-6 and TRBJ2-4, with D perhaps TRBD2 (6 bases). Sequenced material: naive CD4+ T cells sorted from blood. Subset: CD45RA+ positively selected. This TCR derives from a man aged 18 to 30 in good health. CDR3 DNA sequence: TGTGCCAGCAGCTTGGATACTAGCCACCATTTAGCCAAAAACATTCAGTACTTC. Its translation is CASSLDTSHHLAKNIQYF.